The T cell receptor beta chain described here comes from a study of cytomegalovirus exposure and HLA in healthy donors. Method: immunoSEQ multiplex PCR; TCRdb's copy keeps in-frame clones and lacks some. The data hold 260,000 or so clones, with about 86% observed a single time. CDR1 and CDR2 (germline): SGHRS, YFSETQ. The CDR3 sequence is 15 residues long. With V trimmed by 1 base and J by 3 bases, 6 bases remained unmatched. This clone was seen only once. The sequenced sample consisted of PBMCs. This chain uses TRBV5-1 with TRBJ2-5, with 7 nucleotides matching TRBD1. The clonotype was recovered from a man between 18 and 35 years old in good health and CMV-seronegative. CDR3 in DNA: TGCGCCAGCAGCTTGTTTGGGACAGCAGAAGAGACCCAGTACTTC. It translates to CASSLFGTAEETQYF.